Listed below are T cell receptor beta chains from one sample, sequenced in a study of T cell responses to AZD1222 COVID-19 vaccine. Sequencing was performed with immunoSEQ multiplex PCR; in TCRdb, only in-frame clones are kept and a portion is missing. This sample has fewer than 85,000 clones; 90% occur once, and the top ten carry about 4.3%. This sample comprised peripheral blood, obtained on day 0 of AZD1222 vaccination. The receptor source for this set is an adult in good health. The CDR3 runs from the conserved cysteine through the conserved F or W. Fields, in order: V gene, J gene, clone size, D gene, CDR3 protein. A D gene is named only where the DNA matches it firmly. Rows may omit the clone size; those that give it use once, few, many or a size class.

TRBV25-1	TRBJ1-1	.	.	CASRAQNTEAFF
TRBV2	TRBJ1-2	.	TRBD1	CASKTRTGGDYGYTF
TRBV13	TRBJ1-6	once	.	CASRFLGNSPLHF
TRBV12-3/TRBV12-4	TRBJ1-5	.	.	CASKQDGNQPQHF
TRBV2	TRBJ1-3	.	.	CASSEVGGWLKTSGNTIYF
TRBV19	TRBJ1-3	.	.	CASRPQGGNTIYF
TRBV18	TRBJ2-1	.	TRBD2	CASSPQAGGRNEQFF
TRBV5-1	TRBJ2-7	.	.	CASSLDPEYEQYF
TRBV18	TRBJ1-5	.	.	CASNPAGGSQPQHF
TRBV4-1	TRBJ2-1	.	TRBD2	CASSLNRGGEQFF
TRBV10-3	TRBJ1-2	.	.	CAISESEGNYGYTF
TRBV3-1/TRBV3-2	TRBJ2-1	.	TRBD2	CASIILGLAAPNEQFF
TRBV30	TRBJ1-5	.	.	CAWNGAINQPQHF
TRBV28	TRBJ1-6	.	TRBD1	CASSQQGQGNSPLHF
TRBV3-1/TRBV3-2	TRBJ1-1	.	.	CASSQRASNTEAFF
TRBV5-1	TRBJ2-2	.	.	CASSSAQGGTGELFF
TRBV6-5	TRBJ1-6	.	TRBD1	CASTLGTGYSPLHF
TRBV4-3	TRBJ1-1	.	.	CASSQDTGPIEAFF
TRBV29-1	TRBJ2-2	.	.	CSVEWTGELFF
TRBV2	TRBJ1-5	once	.	CASSVEGDQPQHF
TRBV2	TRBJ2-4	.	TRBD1	CASLPRPGQGRQYF
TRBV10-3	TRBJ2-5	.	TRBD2	CAIRAGGTETQYF
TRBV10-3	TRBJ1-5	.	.	CGKGHCNQPQHF
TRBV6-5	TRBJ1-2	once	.	CASRTGFGYGYTF
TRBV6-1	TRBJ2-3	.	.	CASSEVRAQYF
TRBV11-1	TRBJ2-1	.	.	CASSSYGSSINNEQFF
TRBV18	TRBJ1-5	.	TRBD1	CASSPFPDRGSNQPQHF
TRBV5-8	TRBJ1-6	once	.	CASNQGDNSPLHF
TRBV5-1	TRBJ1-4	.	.	CASSLGEATNEKLFF
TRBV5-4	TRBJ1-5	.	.	CASSLDRVGQPQHF
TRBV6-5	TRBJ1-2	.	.	CASSLPPADGYTF
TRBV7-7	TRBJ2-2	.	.	CASSPDRLNTGELFF
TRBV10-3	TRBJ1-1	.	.	CAISEMSEGVMNTEAFF
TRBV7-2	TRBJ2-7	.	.	CASSPGAFYEQYF
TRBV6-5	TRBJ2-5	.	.	CASSGGGQETQYF
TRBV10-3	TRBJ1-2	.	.	CAISDGAEDTAYTF
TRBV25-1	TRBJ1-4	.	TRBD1	CASSLGGGTGDKKLFF
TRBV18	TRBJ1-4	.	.	CASSPGTTANEKLFF
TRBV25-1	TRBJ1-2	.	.	CASSESEGRGYTF
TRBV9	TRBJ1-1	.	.	CASSALGGSGRPEAFF
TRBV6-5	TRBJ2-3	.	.	CASSSEIDTQYF
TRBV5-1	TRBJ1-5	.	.	CASSLQGGGNQPQHF
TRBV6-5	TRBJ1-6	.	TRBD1	CASSYTTGSNSPLHF
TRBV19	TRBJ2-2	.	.	CASMVKGRPSTGELFF
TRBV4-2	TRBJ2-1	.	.	CASSKDPTGTKINEQFF
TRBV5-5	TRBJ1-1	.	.	CASSLDRSSGRGTEAFF
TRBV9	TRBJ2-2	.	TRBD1	CASSGKTGSRNTGELFF
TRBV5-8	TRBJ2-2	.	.	CASSLRTDFTGELFF
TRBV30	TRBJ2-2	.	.	CAWSATRSGELFF
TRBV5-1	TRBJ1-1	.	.	CASSRSGTFGEDTEAFF
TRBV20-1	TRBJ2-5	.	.	CSAAQQETQYF
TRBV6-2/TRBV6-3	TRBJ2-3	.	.	CASSYGLLSTDTQYF
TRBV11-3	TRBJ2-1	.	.	CASSLSKGYEQFF
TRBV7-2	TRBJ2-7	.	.	CASSLALIGEQYF
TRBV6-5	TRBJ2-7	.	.	CATSNSYEQYF